The 25 T cell receptor beta chains below were found in one sample sequenced in a study of OX40 agonist ivuxolimab in advanced cancers. Here immunoSEQ multiplex PCR was the method, and the copy in TCRdb shows in-frame clones only, minus some. The data contain tens of thousands of clones, around 80% of them seen just once; the ten biggest clones take up approximately 1.9%. The starting material was CD4+ or CD8+ T cells sorted from blood, obtained in a trial of the OX40 agonist ivuxolimab. These receptors originate from an adult with an advanced solid tumor such as melanoma, head and neck, liver or kidney cancer.

This clone was seen once. The V gene is TRBV5-1, the J gene TRBJ2-1; 8 bases fit TRBD1. There are 16 residues in the CDR3. Germline V CDR1 and CDR2: SGHRS, YFSETQ. With 4 bases clipped from V and 8 bases from J, the junction kept 14 bases outside the gene matches. The chain's CDR3 is CASSQRQGMTGDEQFF. In DNA, the CDR3 is TGCGCCAGCAGCCAACGACAGGGGATGACTGGCGATGAGCAGTTCTTC.

The chain joins TRBV7-2 to TRBJ2-1; TRBD2 aligns across 11 bases. J lost 3 bases, V lost 6 bases, and 7 bases had no gene match. The CDR3 spans 16 residues. CDR1 is SGHTA and CDR2 is FQGNSA in the germline V gene. CDR3 loop: CASSSLAGGYYNEQFF. CDR3 coding DNA: TGTGCCAGCAGTTCCCTAGCGGGGGGTTACTACAATGAGCAGTTCTTC.

The rearrangement joins TRBV2 to TRBJ2-5, with D unclear. V lost 5 bases and J lost 2, with 3 bases in between. The length of the CDR3 is 11 residues. In germline, CDR1 is SNHLY, CDR2 FYNNEI. Here the CDR3 DNA reads TGTGCCAGCAGTATGCAAGAGACCCAGTACTTC. Its protein is CASSMQETQYF.

The chain uses TRBV5-1 and TRBJ2-5; D is unresolved. Germline V gene sequence: CDR1 SGHRS, CDR2 YFSETQ. There are 13 residues in the CDR3. Between the trimmed V and J ends, which lost 2 bases and 5 bases, there was a span of 10 bases. The CDR3 nucleotides read TGCGCCAGCAGCTTCGAGACTCTGGAGACCCAGTACTTC. It specifies CASSFETLETQYF. Combining the CDR3 with reference TRBV5-1 and TRBJ2-5 gives the whole variable domain KAGVTQTPRYLIKTRGQQVTLSCSPISGHRSVSWYQQTPGQGLQFLFEYFSETQRNKGNFPGRFSGRQFSNSRSEMNVSTLELGDSALYLCASSFETLETQYFGPGTRLLVL.

V usage is TRBV18 and J usage is TRBJ1-3; tentative D call: TRBD1 (5 bases). The CDR3 loop spans 15 amino acids. Deletions cut 3 bases from V and 1 base from J, with 10 bases between. Germline V lookup: CDR1 KGHSH, CDR2 LQKENI. CDR3 nucleotide sequence: TGTGCCAGCTCACCTGGGACCGAATCTGGAAACACCATATATTTT. It specifies CASSPGTESGNTIYF.

The rearrangement uses TRBV6-5 and TRBJ1-2, with D perhaps matching TRBD1 (5 bases). V was pared by 2 bases and J by 4 bases, with 11 bases between. CDR1 is MNHEY and CDR2 is SVGAGI in the germline V gene. CDR3 length: 14 residues. The CDR3 bases are TGTGCCAGCAGTTACGCAGGTGGGGGCTATGGCTACACCTTC. This codes for CASSYAGGGYGYTF.

This clone was counted a few times. The chain recombines TRBV7-7 with TRBJ2-7; D ambiguous. Deletions cut 2 bases from V and 6 bases from J, with 11 bases between. Germline CDR1 and CDR2: SSHAT and FNYEAQ (reference sequence). The CDR3 covers 13 residues. CDR3 DNA sequence: TGTGCCAGCAGCTTACACACCCTCGGCGAGCAGTACTTC. This codes for CASSLHTLGEQYF. Full variable domain (remainder filled in from reference TRBV7-7 and TRBJ2-7): GAGVSQSPRYKVTKRGQDVTLRCDPISSHATLYWYQQALGQGPEFLTYFNYEAQPDKSGLPSDRFSAERPEGSISTLTIQRTEQRDSAMYRCASSLHTLGEQYFGPGTRLTVT.

About this clone: The junction shows a germline mismatch at one end, possibly a read error. This chain uses TRBV2 with TRBJ2-7; D is undetermined. This CDR3 contains 11 residues. Germline-derived CDR1 and CDR2 are SNHLY and FYNNEI. The CDR3 DNA sequence: TGTGCCAGCAGTGGAACAGACCTTCACAACTTC. Its protein product is CASSGTDLHNF.

The V gene is TRBV18, the J gene TRBJ1-4, with D hard to call. The V gene lost 3 bases and the J gene lost 5 bases, with 7 bases spanning the gap. The CDR3 sequence is 13 residues long. CDR1 and CDR2 from the germline V gene are KGHSH and LQKENI. The CDR3 nucleotides are TGTGCCAGCTCACCGGGCATAAATGAAAAACTGTTTTTT. Its protein product is CASSPGINEKLFF.

This chain uses TRBV2 with TRBJ1-6, with D unresolved. Germline CDR1 and CDR2: SNHLY and FYNNEI. This CDR3 contains 13 residues. V gave up 7 bases and J gave up 7 bases, with 11 bases separating them. The CDR3 loop is CASTNGVNSPLHF. CDR3 in DNA: TGTGCCAGCACTAACGGAGTCAATTCACCCCTCCACTTT. The full variable domain, completed using reference TRBV2 and TRBJ1-6, is EPEVTQTPSHQVTQMGQEVILRCVPISNHLYFYWYRQILGQKVEFLVSFYNNEISEKSEIFDDQFSVERPDGSNFTLKIRSTKLEDSAMYFCASTNGVNSPLHFGNGTRLTVT.

This chain uses TRBV5-1 with TRBJ2-7, with TRBD1 matching over 10 bases. J gave up 5 bases and V 0 bases, and 2 bases lay outside the gene matches. The CDR3 runs 14 residues. Germline V lookup: CDR1 SGHRS, CDR2 YFSETQ. This CDR3 is CASSLGTGGNEQYF. In nucleotides, the CDR3 is TGCGCCAGCAGCTTGGGGACAGGGGGAAACGAGCAGTACTTC.

This clone has a single count. The CDR3 spells CASSHFSSSLNTEAFF. The CDR3 DNA is TGCGCCAGCAGCCATTTTAGCAGTTCCTTGAACACTGAAGCTTTCTTT. The chain combines TRBV4-1 with TRBJ1-1; D not resolved. The CDR3 has 16 amino acids. Trimming stripped 3 bases from V and 0 bases from J, with 14 bases between. Germline V gene sequence: CDR1 MGHRA, CDR2 YSYEKL.

The CDR3 sequence is CASSLRAGGPEQFF. The DNA of the CDR3 is TGCGCCAGCAGCTTGCGGGCGGGGGGGCCCGAGCAGTTCTTC. The chain links TRBV5-1 to TRBJ2-1; 9 positions agree with TRBD2. J gave up 10 bases and V 1 base, and 6 bases lay outside the gene matches. CDR1 is SGHRS and CDR2 is YFSETQ in the germline V gene. The CDR3 has 14 residues.

The J gene is TRBJ2-7, the V gene TRBV29-1; no clear D. Trimming pared 4 bases from V and 6 bases from J, leaving 19 bases between. Germline loops: CDR1 SQVTM, CDR2 ANQGSEA. The CDR3 length is 14 residues. CDR3 sequence (DNA): TGCAGCGTTGGTCTCCCCCCCGGTTTTCGCGAGCAGTACTTC. Its translation is CSVGLPPGFREQYF.

V usage is TRBV5-5 and J usage is TRBJ2-5, with 9 bases fitting TRBD2. CDR1 is SGHKS and CDR2 is YYEKEE in the germline V gene (reference sequence). CDR3 length equals 19 residues. The J segment lost 3 bases and the V segment lost 1 base, leaving 16 bases of the junction unmatched. Here the CDR3 DNA reads TGTGCCAGCAGCTTGCCGAAGGTAGCGGGGGACACCTTCAAAGAGACCCAGTACTTC. Protein sequence: CASSLPKVAGDTFKETQYF.

J is TRBJ1-6 and V is TRBV18; 10 positions match TRBD1. The germline gives CDR1 KGHSH, CDR2 LQKENI. The CDR3 is 16 residues long. V trimming: 5 bases; J trimming: 8 bases; junction bases outside the gene matches: 9. The CDR3 region has the DNA TGTGCCAGCTCAGACTACGAGGACAGGGGGTATTCACCCCTCCACTTT. Translating gives CASSDYEDRGYSPLHF. Looking up the rest from reference TRBV18 and TRBJ1-6 gives the full variable domain: NAGVMQNPRHLVRRRGQEARLRCSPMKGHSHVYWYRQLPEEGLKFMVYLQKENIIDESGMPKERFSAEFPKEGPSILRIQQVVRGDSAAYFCASSDYEDRGYSPLHFGNGTRLTVT.

The rearrangement links TRBV28 to TRBJ2-7; the match to TRBD1 covers 7 bases. The CDR3 is 15 amino acids. The V gene end was trimmed by 3 bases and the J gene end by 0 bases; junction bases not matched to a gene: 5. Per the germline V gene, CDR1 is MDHEN and CDR2 is SYDVKM. CDR3 residues: CASSLGTVISYEQYF. The CDR3 DNA reads TGTGCCAGCAGTTTGGGGACAGTCATCTCCTACGAGCAGTACTTC.

This sequence joins TRBV27 and TRBJ1-6; possible D gene TRBD1, 5 bases. CDR1 and CDR2 (germline): MNHEY, SMNVEV (reference sequence). The CDR3 sequence is 13 residues long. Trimming removed 7 bases from V and 13 bases from J, with 17 bases in between. The CDR3: CASTPGLDFPLHF. The CDR3 region has the DNA TGTGCCAGCACGCCGGGACTCGATTTCCCCCTCCACTTT.

The chain couples TRBV27 to TRBJ2-3, with 9 positions matching TRBD2. CDR1 and CDR2 (germline): MNHEY, SMNVEV (reference sequence). V lost 8 bases to trimming and J lost 5 bases; unmatched junction nucleotides: 5. The CDR3 has 13 residues. The CDR3 reads CASSSGDRDTQYF. DNA of the CDR3: TGTGCCAGCTCTAGCGGGGACAGAGATACGCAGTATTTT.

The rearrangement uses TRBV12-5 and TRBJ1-5; no reliable D call. The CDR3 consists of 14 residues. Germline CDR1 and CDR2: LGHNT and FRNRAP. Trimming stripped 6 bases from V and 3 bases from J, with 12 bases between. The CDR3 loop is CASGRDLVNQPQHF. The CDR3 region has the DNA TGTGCTAGTGGCCGAGACTTGGTCAATCAGCCCCAGCATTTT.

V and J are TRBV18 and TRBJ1-1; D unclear. Per germline, CDR1 KGHSH and CDR2 LQKENI. V gave up 2 bases and J gave up 5 bases, with 3 bases separating them. The CDR3 loop spans 11 amino acids. The CDR3: CASSPETEAFF. In nucleotides, the CDR3 is TGTGCCAGCTCACCAGAGACTGAAGCTTTCTTT.

The rearrangement uses TRBV30 and TRBJ2-1; TRBD2 matches 12 bases. The V and J ends lost 8 bases and 4 bases, in that order; junction bases with no gene match: 21. The CDR3 runs 19 residues. In germline, CDR1 is GTSNPN, CDR2 SVGIG (reference sequence). CDR3 nucleotides: TGTGCCGGAATGACTAGCGGGGGATCCTCCGAACGGGGTTACAATGAGCAGTTCTTC. It yields the protein CAGMTSGGSSERGYNEQFF. The full variable domain, in which reference TRBV30 and TRBJ2-1 provide the parts outside the CDR3, is SQTIHQWPATLVQPVGSPLSLECTVEGTSNPNLYWYRQAAGRGLQLLFYSVGIGQISSEVPQNLSASRPQDRQFILSSKKLLLSDSGFYLCAGMTSGGSSERGYNEQFFGPGTRLTVL.

The chain carries TRBV7-2 and TRBJ1-3; TRBD1 is a possible D gene (6 bases). Germline values: CDR1 SGHTA, CDR2 FQGNSA. The CDR3 loop spans 17 amino acids. V was pared by 1 base and J by 2 bases, with 15 bases between. The CDR3 region has the DNA TGTGCCAGCAGCTTAGTTGGGGGCGACCCAGCTGGAAACACCATATATTTT. As protein: CASSLVGGDPAGNTIYF.

The chain is built from TRBV5-1 and TRBJ2-1; 8 positions agree with TRBD1. CDR1 SGHRS and CDR2 YFSETQ come from the germline V gene. J lost 0 bases, V lost 0 bases, and 5 bases had no gene match. CDR3 length equals 17 residues. DNA of the CDR3: TGCGCCAGCAGCTTGGCTGGGACAGGTATCTCCTACAATGAGCAGTTCTTC. Translation: CASSLAGTGISYNEQFF.

The V gene is TRBV30, the J gene TRBJ2-2; D uncertain. The CDR3 is 12 amino acids. V was clipped by 0 bases and J by 6 bases, with 5 bases between them. Germline lookup yields CDR1 GTSNPN and CDR2 SVGIG (reference sequence). CDR3 sequence (DNA): TGTGCCTGGAGTGTACGATCCGGGGAGCTGTTTTTT. It is translated as CAWSVRSGELFF.